These 29 T cell receptor beta chains were all obtained from the same sample, sequenced in a study of Ad26.COV2.S vaccination and SARS-CoV-2 variants. Data came from immunoSEQ multiplex PCR; TCRdb stores just in-frame clones and leaves some out. The sample holds 180,000 or so clones; around 85% are singletons and the top ten take around 6.1%. Specimen: peripheral blood, collected after recovery from COVID-19. These receptors were obtained from a human donor who had recovered from COVID-19.

V usage is TRBV7-2 and J usage is TRBJ1-1; D gene uncertain. The CDR3 has 14 amino acids. V lost 3 bases and J 2 bases, leaving 10 bases between the germline ends. Germline lookup yields CDR1 SGHTA and CDR2 FQGNSA. CDR3 sequence (DNA): TGTGCCAGCAGCTTTTCTGGGCCTAACACTGAAGCTTTCTTT. Its translation: CASSFSGPNTEAFF.

V usage is TRBV29-1 and J usage is TRBJ2-2; D call uncertain. The CDR3 sequence is 12 residues long. Trimming stripped 6 bases from V and 1 base from J, with 6 bases between. CDR1 and CDR2 (germline): SQVTM, ANQGSEA. The DNA for the CDR3 is TGCAGCGTACAGCGGAACACCGGGGAGCTGTTTTTT. This codes for CSVQRNTGELFF.

Here the CDR3 DNA reads TGTGCCACCAGCAGAGAGGCAGCGGGGAGCTACAATGAGCAGTTCTTC. Translated, it gives CATSREAAGSYNEQFF. The chain has TRBV15 and TRBJ2-1, with 7 positions matching TRBD2. CDR1 is LNHNV and CDR2 is YYDKDF in the germline V gene (reference sequence). This CDR3 is 16 amino acids long. V gave up 0 bases and J gave up 3 bases; unmatched junction bases: 5.

The V and J genes are TRBV19 and TRBJ1-2; 9 nucleotides match TRBD1. Looked up from germline, CDR1 is LNHDA and CDR2 is SQIVND (reference sequence). This CDR3 has 16 amino acids. V dropped 5 bases and J dropped 3; count of bases not matched to a gene: 10. As DNA, the CDR3 is TGTGCCAGTAGTTATACAGGGGGCTCACAGGACTATGGCTACACCTTC. Amino acid sequence: CASSYTGGSQDYGYTF. The variable domain in full, completed from reference TRBV19 and TRBJ1-2, reads DGGITQSPKYLFRKEGQNVTLSCEQNLNHDAMYWYRQDPGQGLRLIYYSQIVNDFQKGDIAEGYSVSREKKESFPLTVTSAQKNPTAFYLCASSYTGGSQDYGYTFGSGTRLTVV.

This rearrangement joins TRBV5-1 to TRBJ2-7; 12 bases are a match to TRBD1. Germline values: CDR1 SGHRS, CDR2 YFSETQ. The length of the CDR3 is 15 residues. V lost 3 bases, J lost 6 bases, and 7 bases stayed unmatched. In DNA, the CDR3 is TGCGCCAGCAGCTCTACCGGGACAGGGGGCTTCGAGCAGTACTTC. It is translated as CASSSTGTGGFEQYF.

The rearrangement uses TRBV30 and TRBJ2-1; tentatively, D is TRBD1 or TRBD2 (5 bases each). Trimming cost V 5 bases and J 7 bases, with 21 bases left between them. This CDR3 region has 15 residues. The germline V gene encodes CDR1 GTSNPN and CDR2 SVGIG (reference sequence). The CDR3 sequence is CAWLSGPKRRNEQFF. The CDR3 DNA is TGTGCCTGGTTGTCGGGACCCAAGAGAAGGAATGAGCAGTTCTTC.

The chain links TRBV6-5 to TRBJ2-3; TRBD2 aligns across 8 bases. Losses at the gene ends were 0 bases for V and 4 bases for J; bases not matched to a gene: 6. Germline assignment: CDR1 MNHEY and CDR2 SVGAGI. The length of the CDR3 is 16 residues. The CDR3 protein is CASSYSPGGYSDTQYF. As DNA, the CDR3 is TGTGCCAGCAGTTACTCACCGGGGGGGTATTCAGATACGCAGTATTTT.

The V call is TRBV7-3, the J call TRBJ2-1, with D possibly matching TRBD1 (5 bases). The germline V gene encodes CDR1 SGHTA and CDR2 FQGTGA. The CDR3 covers 13 residues. Trimming stripped 1 base from V and 8 bases from J, with 9 bases between. The CDR3 region has the DNA TGTGCCAGCAGCTTAATGTTAGGGGATGAGCAGTTCTTC. It encodes CASSLMLGDEQFF.

A remark on this clone: This sample includes further DNA sequences coding for the same CDR3. The V gene is TRBV7-3, the J gene TRBJ2-1; no definite D call. CDR3 length: 11 amino acids. V shed 4 bases and J shed 10 bases, with 8 bases lying between them. Germline-derived CDR1 and CDR2 are SGHTA and FQGTGA. The CDR3 nucleotides read TGTGCCAGCAGCTCCGGTTCCGAGCAGTTCTTC. Protein product: CASSSGSEQFF.

V usage is TRBV5-1 and J usage is TRBJ1-6; TRBD1 matches 9 bases. V shed 1 base, J shed 6 bases, and the junction held 5 bases outside the gene matches. The CDR3 has 16 amino acids. CDR1 is SGHRS, CDR2 YFSETQ, per germline. CDR3 bases: TGCGCCAGCAGCTTGACACAGGGGGCTGTTAATTCACCCCTCCACTTT. It encodes CASSLTQGAVNSPLHF.

This chain uses TRBV29-1 with TRBJ2-4, with D maybe TRBD1 (6 bases). This CDR3 is built from 13 residues. V shed 7 bases and J shed 0 bases, with 10 bases lying between them. CDR1 and CDR2 (germline): SQVTM, ANQGSEA. CDR3 sequence: CSEGDLAKNIQYF. Here the CDR3 DNA reads TGCAGCGAGGGGGATTTAGCCAAAAACATTCAGTACTTC.

The rearrangement links TRBV5-1 to TRBJ1-4; D might be TRBD1 (5 bases). The length of the CDR3 is 15 residues. Germline V CDR1 and CDR2: SGHRS, YFSETQ. V lost 1 base, J lost 4 bases, and 11 bases lay in between. The CDR3 region has the DNA TGCGCCAGCAGCTTGTGGGGCGCGGTTAATGAAAAACTGTTTTTT. Translated, it gives CASSLWGAVNEKLFF.

The V call is TRBV29-1, the J call TRBJ2-5; unclear D gene. The CDR3 runs 15 residues. V was shortened by 2 bases and J by 0 bases, with 13 bases between the two germline ends. Germline assignment: CDR1 SQVTM and CDR2 ANQGSEA. The CDR3 reads CSVEWWGSYQETQYF. The CDR3 DNA sequence: TGCAGCGTTGAATGGTGGGGTAGCTACCAAGAGACCCAGTACTTC.

The rearrangement joins TRBV18 to TRBJ1-4; 9 positions agree with TRBD1. CDR1 is KGHSH and CDR2 is LQKENI in the germline V gene. V shed 3 bases, J shed 8 bases, and the junction held 1 base outside the gene matches. The CDR3 consists of 13 residues. The DNA of the CDR3 is TGTGCCAGCTCACCCGGGACAGGGGAAAAACTGTTTTTT. Protein sequence: CASSPGTGEKLFF.

The chain combines TRBV19 with TRBJ2-1, with a possible D match to TRBD2 (5 bases). Germline loops: CDR1 LNHDA, CDR2 SQIVND (reference sequence). This CDR3 has 14 amino acids. V was clipped by 3 bases and J by 9 bases, with 15 bases between them. In nucleotides, the CDR3 is TGTGCCAGTAGTATTCTACGGGGATGGGGTGAGCAGTTCTTC. Amino acid sequence: CASSILRGWGEQFF.

For the CDR3, the DNA is TGTGCCAGCAGTACCATACGAGGGTTTAGGCAGCCCCAGCATTTT. Amino acids: CASSTIRGFRQPQHF. The genes are TRBV27 and TRBJ1-5; D not resolved. The CDR3 spans 15 residues. Trimming cost V 5 bases and J 7 bases, with 18 bases left between them. Germline assignment: CDR1 MNHEY and CDR2 SMNVEV (reference sequence).

V is TRBV14 and J is TRBJ2-1; the D is unclear. V was pared by 3 bases and J by 3 bases, with 6 bases between. In germline, CDR1 is SGHDN, CDR2 FVKESK. The CDR3 has 13 amino acids. DNA for the CDR3: TGTGCCAGCAGCCAGAGGAGCTACAATGAGCAGTTCTTC. This encodes CASSQRSYNEQFF.

The rearrangement joins TRBV29-1 to TRBJ1-1; 7 nucleotides match TRBD1. CDR1 SQVTM and CDR2 ANQGSEA come from the germline V gene. This CDR3 has 13 amino acids. The J segment lost 0 bases and the V segment lost 4 bases, leaving 2 bases of the junction unmatched. The CDR3 spells CSVAGQLNTEAFF. CDR3 bases: TGCAGCGTTGCGGGACAGCTGAACACTGAAGCTTTCTTT. Filled out from reference TRBV29-1 and TRBJ1-1, the complete variable domain reads SAVISQKPSRDICQRGTSLTIQCQVDSQVTMMFWYRQQPGQSLTLIATANQGSEATYESGFVIDKFPISRPNLTFSTLTVSNMSPEDSSIYLCSVAGQLNTEAFFGQGTRLTVV.

The gene calls are TRBV7-9 and TRBJ2-7; D is uncertain. Germline lookup yields CDR1 SEHNR and CDR2 FQNEAQ (reference sequence). V gave up 8 bases and J gave up 5 bases, with 10 bases separating them. This CDR3 spans 11 amino acids. The CDR3 loop is CASVWGNEQYF. CDR3 DNA: TGTGCCAGCGTCTGGGGAAACGAGCAGTACTTC.

This clone came up a few times. The J gene is TRBJ2-5, the V gene TRBV21-1. TRBV21-1 represents a pseudogene. The CDR3 length is 16 residues. CDR3 nucleotide sequence: TGTGCCAGCAGCAAAGCGCTTTCGGGCAGAGAAGAGACCCAGTACTTC. It encodes CASSKALSGREETQYF.

The chain uses TRBV19 and TRBJ2-1, with TRBD1 identical over 9 bases. The CDR3 sequence is 17 residues long. Unmatched junction bases numbered 9, after V lost 4 bases and J lost 2 bases. Germline assignment: CDR1 LNHDA and CDR2 SQIVND (reference sequence). The CDR3 DNA follows: TGTGCCAGTAGTACCTTAACAGGGGGCCTTGCCTACAATGAGCAGTTCTTC. Translating gives CASSTLTGGLAYNEQFF.

CDR3 amino acids: CASRASAGSSFYEQYF. As DNA, the CDR3 is TGTGCCAGCAGGGCCTCGGCGGGATCCTCTTTCTACGAGCAGTACTTC. The chain joins TRBV7-3 to TRBJ2-7, with TRBD2 as a possible D gene (6 bases). Germline V gene data show CDR1 as SGHTA and CDR2 as FQGTGA. CDR3 length: 16 amino acids. V gave up 6 bases and J gave up 3 bases, with 21 bases separating them.

V gene TRBV5-1 combines with J gene TRBJ2-1; 8 positions agree with TRBD2. The CDR3 loop spans 15 amino acids. Germline V gives CDR1 SGHRS, CDR2 YFSETQ. V was clipped by 0 bases and J by 9 bases; unmatched bases: 8. The CDR3 here is CASSLGAAGEGEQFF. In DNA, the CDR3 is TGCGCCAGCAGCTTGGGGGCAGCGGGAGAGGGTGAGCAGTTCTTC.

The V call is TRBV30, the J call TRBJ1-6; possible D gene TRBD1, 5 bases. Germline CDR1 is GTSNPN and CDR2 is SVGIG (reference sequence). This CDR3 is built from 13 residues. Trimming removed 4 bases from V and 13 bases from J, with 17 bases in between. CDR3: CAWTGRAVIPLHF. As DNA, the CDR3 is TGTGCCTGGACTGGCAGGGCCGTTATCCCCCTCCACTTT.

This CDR3 is CASSLLASGGPDTQYF. In DNA form, the CDR3 reads TGTGCCAGCAGTTTATTAGCTAGCGGGGGACCTGATACGCAGTATTTT. The V call is TRBV27, the J call TRBJ2-3, with 10 bases aligning to TRBD2. This CDR3 is 16 amino acids long. Germline values: CDR1 MNHEY, CDR2 SMNVEV (reference sequence). After removal of 1 base from V and 6 bases from J, the junction contained 7 bases not matched to a gene.

V and J are TRBV4-1 and TRBJ1-1, with D perhaps TRBD1 (5 bases). Looked up from germline, CDR1 is MGHRA and CDR2 is YSYEKL. This CDR3 is 14 amino acids long. The V end lost 4 bases, the J end lost 11 bases, and 20 bases lay between the germline ends. CDR3 coding DNA: TGCGCCAGCAGCCTCAGTTCAGGGAATATCGGGGCTTTCTTT. Protein sequence: CASSLSSGNIGAFF.

The rearrangement links TRBV30 to TRBJ1-2; a possible D gene is TRBD1 (5 bases). The CDR3 runs to 14 residues. The germline gives CDR1 GTSNPN, CDR2 SVGIG (reference sequence). With 7 bases removed from V and 4 bases from J, the gap between germline ends came to 19 bases. CDR3: CALESRGSGYGYTF. Written as DNA, the CDR3 is TGTGCCTTAGAATCTAGGGGATCGGGCTATGGCTACACCTTC.

V gene TRBV5-6 combines with J gene TRBJ1-1; 7 bases line up with TRBD1. This CDR3 has 13 residues. Germline values: CDR1 SGHDT, CDR2 YYEEEE. V was pared by 2 bases and J by 6 bases, with 4 bases of the junction left unmatched. The CDR3 DNA is TGTGCCAGCAGCTTCTATACAGGGGCTGAAGCTTTCTTT. It specifies CASSFYTGAEAFF.

J is TRBJ2-1 and V is TRBV11-3; D possibly corresponds to TRBD2 (5 bases). Trimming took 4 bases from V and 8 from J, leaving 12 bases between them. The germline CDR1 and CDR2 sequences are SGHNT and YENEEA. The CDR3 has 13 residues. In DNA, the CDR3 is TGTGCCAGCAGCTACGGATTCGGGGATGAGCAGTTCTTC. Amino acid sequence: CASSYGFGDEQFF.